This T cell receptor beta chain is drawn from a study of T cells in Graves' hyperthyroidism and ophthalmopathy. At the level of the study: The authors collected peripheral blood at initial diagnosis, before any treatment. Findings and caveats of the study: Model-based prediction identified ophthalmopathy a median about 6.8 months prior to its onset. Most clonotypes expanded in thyroid above 0.001 were likewise present in blood.

RNA transcripts provided the source from which TCR beta CDR3 regions were amplified. The TCR CDR3 was amplified in a first-round RT-PCR using the HTBI primer set. TCRdb re-called the multiplex PCR reads through MiXCR, storing one row per CDR3 protein. The sample yields about 320,000 distinct CDR3 sequences, roughly 17% seen once. The V gene's germline CDR1 is ENHRY and CDR2 SYGVKD. The junction had 9 bases not matched to a gene; V was cut back by 0 bases and J by 0 bases. The CDR3 is 19 amino acids. Many counts were recorded for this clonotype. The antigen remains undetermined. Every diagnosis used clinical symptoms, serum thyroxine and TRAb, thyroid ultrasound and orbital computed tomography.

The receptor was isolated from a man aged 25-45 years with Graves' hyperthyroidism. The sequenced sample was blood. The V and J genes are TRBV10-3 and TRBJ2-1; 9 bases fit TRBD2. The CDR3 region has the DNA TGTGCCATCAGTGAGTCGAATGCTCGCGGGAGGGCCTCCTACAATGAGCAGTTCTTC. This sequence encodes CAISESNARGRASYNEQFF.